Presented here are 27 T cell receptor beta chains from one specimen sequenced in a study of T-cell reconstitution after alpha-beta-depleted transplantation in children. Construction of the TCRbeta library involved unique molecular identifiers. Each CDR3 protein gets one entry after TCRdb re-called the PCR reads with MiXCR. Among some 490,000 distinct CDR3 sequences listed, 12% were seen once. The sample consisted of PBMCs from the stem cell graft donor, taken from the stem cell graft. The receptor set was obtained from a human donor who donated a stem cell graft to a child with combined immunodeficiency.

J is TRBJ2-3 and V is TRBV29-1; tentatively, D is TRBD2 (5 bases). Germline V gene lookup returns CDR1 SQVTM and CDR2 ANQGSEA. The CDR3 totals 16 residues. The ends were cut back, 3 bases at V and 1 base at J, with 17 bases in the middle. The CDR3 coding sequence is TGCAGCGTTGATATGAGGGAGAGGGCGGGCACAGATACGCAGTATTTT. This encodes CSVDMRERAGTDTQYF.

This sequence joins TRBV11-2 and TRBJ2-1, with D uncertain. V lost 1 base to trimming and J lost 2 bases, with 15 bases between them. CDR1 SGHAT and CDR2 FQNNGV come from the germline V gene. The CDR3 has 17 amino acids. This CDR3 reads CASSLAPPPNPYNEQFF. The DNA for the CDR3 is TGTGCCAGCAGCTTAGCCCCTCCTCCGAACCCCTACAATGAGCAGTTCTTC.

This clonotype has more than one count but fewer than ten. The chain links TRBV30 to TRBJ1-5; a weak D match, TRBD1 (5 bases). V was pared by 5 bases and J by 2 bases, with 10 bases between. The CDR3 consists of 13 residues. The V gene's germline CDR1 is GTSNPN and CDR2 SVGIG (reference sequence). CDR3 in DNA: TGTGCCTGGGAGACGGGGGGCAATCAGCCCCAGCATTTT. Protein: CAWETGGNQPQHF.

The chain uses TRBV12-3 or TRBV12-4 and TRBJ2-7; D ambiguous. The length of the CDR3 is 14 residues. The V end lost 0 bases, the J end lost 6 bases, and 12 bases lay between the germline ends. CDR3 protein: CASSLAQPVGEQYF. DNA for the CDR3: TGTGCCAGCAGTTTAGCTCAGCCCGTAGGCGAGCAGTACTTC.

The genes are TRBV27 and TRBJ2-3; no firm D call. Looked up from germline, CDR1 is MNHEY and CDR2 is SMNVEV (reference sequence). V was trimmed by 5 bases and J by 6 bases, leaving 9 bases between them. This CDR3 contains 12 residues. The CDR3: CASSPARDTQYF. Written as DNA, the CDR3 is TGTGCCAGCAGTCCCGCTCGGGATACGCAGTATTTT.

The chain combines TRBV29-1 with TRBJ2-1, with D maybe TRBD1 (6 bases). V was shortened by 7 bases and J by 2 bases, with 15 bases between the two germline ends. This CDR3 comprises 14 residues. From germline, CDR1 is SQVTM and CDR2 ANQGSEA. Written as DNA, the CDR3 is TGCAGCGAGAACAGGGTGAGCCCCTACAATGAGCAGTTCTTC. Its translation is CSENRVSPYNEQFF.

The rearrangement joins TRBV18 to TRBJ2-3; D is unclear. Germline assignment: CDR1 KGHSH and CDR2 LQKENI. The germline V and J ends were trimmed by 2 bases and 2 bases, with 14 bases remaining between them. CDR3 length: 16 amino acids. For the CDR3, the DNA is TGTGCCAGCTCACCAACTGGGGTCTTACACACAGATACGCAGTATTTT. Protein: CASSPTGVLHTDTQYF.

The chain uses TRBV14 and TRBJ2-7; TRBD2 might be the D (5 bases). The CDR3 runs to 17 residues. V gave up 1 base and J gave up 2 bases, with 18 bases separating them. Looked up from germline, CDR1 is SGHDN and CDR2 is FVKESK. In DNA, the CDR3 is TGTGCCAGCAGCCAAGCGTGGACCCGGGATAGAGCCTACGAGCAGTACTTC. Its protein is CASSQAWTRDRAYEQYF.

This clonotype has a handful of counts. The V call is TRBV5-1, the J call TRBJ2-7, with D possibly matching TRBD1 (5 bases). The CDR3 extends over 14 amino acids. Trimming pared 4 bases from V and 3 bases from J, leaving 14 bases between. Germline CDR1 SGHRS, CDR2 YFSETQ. The CDR3 region has the DNA TGCGCCAGCAGCGGCAGGGCGACAAACTACGAGCAGTACTTC. It translates to CASSGRATNYEQYF.

This clonotype was seen at least ten times. The chain has TRBV12-3 or TRBV12-4 and TRBJ2-1; D remains unclear. This CDR3 contains 15 residues. The V end lost 6 bases, the J end lost 4 bases, and 16 bases lay between the germline ends. CDR3: CASSALGWSYNEQFF. The CDR3 bases are TGTGCCAGCAGCGCGCTGGGGTGGTCATACAATGAGCAGTTCTTC.

This clonotype occurred many times. The chain employs TRBV6-2 or TRBV6-3 and TRBJ2-1; D may be TRBD1 or TRBD2 (5 bases each). CDR1 is MNHEY, CDR2 SVGEGT, per germline. The CDR3 sequence is 16 residues long. Trimming took 3 bases from V and 4 from J, leaving 16 bases between them. As DNA, the CDR3 is TGTGCCAGCAGTTATTCCCGGGACGCACCATACAATGAGCAGTTCTTC. Protein: CASSYSRDAPYNEQFF.

This clonotype was detected a few times. The gene calls are TRBV2 and TRBJ2-4; D ambiguous. From germline, CDR1 is SNHLY and CDR2 FYNNEI. This CDR3 contains 12 residues. V lost 4 bases and J 6 bases, leaving 7 bases between the germline ends. The CDR3 protein is CASSVGPNIQYF. As DNA, the CDR3 is TGTGCCAGCAGTGTTGGACCAAACATTCAGTACTTC.

This clonotype was counted at least ten times. V is TRBV12-3 or TRBV12-4 and J is TRBJ1-2, with D possibly matching TRBD1 (5 bases). This CDR3 has 14 residues. Trimming left V 6 bases short and J 4 bases short, with 15 bases between. This chain's CDR3 is CASSLDGTPYGYTF. CDR3 nucleotides: TGTGCCAGCAGCCTCGACGGGACCCCCTATGGCTACACCTTC.

The rearrangement uses TRBV4-3 and TRBJ1-2; unclear D gene. Germline loops: CDR1 LGHNA, CDR2 YSLEER. V shed 0 bases and J shed 4 bases, with 9 bases lying between them. The CDR3 runs to 14 residues. CDR3 nucleotide sequence: TGCGCCAGCAGCCAAGATCCGCAGACCTATGGCTACACCTTC. The encoded protein is CASSQDPQTYGYTF.

This sequence joins TRBV25-1 and TRBJ1-1; D gene uncertain. The CDR3 is 12 amino acids. V was cut by 3 bases and J by 1 base, with 3 bases left in between. Germline V gives CDR1 MGHDK, CDR2 SYGVNS. The CDR3 DNA is TGTGCCAGCAGTGACAGGAACACTGAAGCTTTCTTT. Translated, it gives CASSDRNTEAFF.

The CDR3 reads CASSVQTGGADGYTF. CDR3 DNA sequence: TGTGCCAGCAGCGTACAAACAGGGGGAGCTGATGGCTACACCTTC. The V and J genes are TRBV9 and TRBJ1-2, with 8 bases fitting TRBD1. V dropped 1 base and J dropped 6; count of bases not matched to a gene: 8. CDR1 is SGDLS, CDR2 YYNGEE, per germline. The CDR3 has 15 amino acids.

This clonotype was seen only a few times. This sequence joins TRBV28 and TRBJ2-5; tentative D call: TRBD1 (6 bases). The CDR3 has 14 residues. Trimming removed 7 bases from V and 7 bases from J, with 19 bases in between. The germline CDR1 and CDR2 sequences are MDHEN and SYDVKM. The CDR3 coding sequence is TGTGCCAGCACTCAAAGGGGGTCGCTGGGGACCCAGTACTTC. Its translation is CASTQRGSLGTQYF.

CDR3 bases: TGTGCCAGCAGTCTTCTGTTCCCCTCCTACGAGCAGTACTTC. Its protein is CASSLLFPSYEQYF. The rearrangement links TRBV7-2 to TRBJ2-7; no firm D call. The CDR3 has 14 residues. Deletions cut 6 bases from V and 0 bases from J, with 12 bases between. The germline gives CDR1 SGHTA, CDR2 FQGNSA. The variable domain in full, completed from reference TRBV7-2 and TRBJ2-7, reads GAGVSQSPSNKVTEKGKDVELRCDPISGHTALYWYRQSLGQGLEFLIYFQGNSAPDKSGLPSDRFSAERTGGSVSTLTIQRTQQEDSAVYLCASSLLFPSYEQYFGPGTRLTVT.

This sequence joins TRBV28 and TRBJ2-7, with 14 bases identical to TRBD2. The germline gives CDR1 MDHEN, CDR2 SYDVKM. The V gene end was trimmed by 6 bases and the J gene end by 3 bases; junction bases not matched to a gene: 13. CDR3 length: 18 residues. The CDR3 sequence: CASRPHSVGTSGSYEQYF. The CDR3 region has the DNA TGTGCCAGCAGACCACATTCCGTAGGGACTAGCGGGAGCTACGAGCAGTACTTC.

This clonotype was counted between two and nine times. V gene TRBV18 combines with J gene TRBJ2-4; tentatively, D is TRBD2 (7 bases). Germline V CDR1 and CDR2: KGHSH, LQKENI. The germline V and J ends were trimmed by 6 bases and 8 bases, with 17 bases remaining between them. The CDR3 is made up of 14 amino acids. The CDR3 spells CASSETGGRDIQYF. CDR3 DNA: TGTGCCAGCTCCGAAACGGGGGGCAGGGACATTCAGTACTTC. The full variable domain, its missing parts supplied by reference TRBV18 and TRBJ2-4, is NAGVMQNPRHLVRRRGQEARLRCSPMKGHSHVYWYRQLPEEGLKFMVYLQKENIIDESGMPKERFSAEFPKEGPSILRIQQVVRGDSAAYFCASSETGGRDIQYFGAGTRLSVL.

The genes are TRBV20-1 and TRBJ2-1, with D unresolved. Between the trimmed V and J ends, which lost 0 bases and 0 bases, there was a span of 6 bases. The CDR3 sequence is 14 residues long. Germline V gene sequence: CDR1 DFQATT, CDR2 SNEGSKA (reference sequence). The CDR3 DNA is TGCAGTGCTAGAGATGAGTTCTCCTACAATGAGCAGTTCTTC. It translates to CSARDEFSYNEQFF.

This chain links TRBV7-8 with TRBJ1-5; D may be TRBD1 (5 bases). The V end was cut by 6 bases, the J end by 2 bases, with 14 bases between. CDR1 SGHVS and CDR2 FQNEAQ come from the germline V gene. The CDR3 has 15 residues. CDR3 sequence: CASSKYGGGNQPQHF. The CDR3 bases are TGTGCCAGCAGTAAATACGGGGGTGGCAATCAGCCCCAGCATTTT.

This clonotype was seen a handful of times. The genes are TRBV20-1 and TRBJ2-7; D is possibly TRBD1 (6 bases). Germline V gene lookup returns CDR1 DFQATT and CDR2 SNEGSKA (reference sequence). CDR3 length equals 12 residues. The germline V and J ends were trimmed by 3 bases and 6 bases, with 12 bases remaining between them. DNA for the CDR3: TGCAGTGCTAGTGGGGGCCTAAGCGAGCAGTACTTC. Protein: CSASGGLSEQYF.

This chain links TRBV12-3 or TRBV12-4 with TRBJ2-6; TRBD1 agrees at 9 bases. After removal of 6 bases from V and 0 bases from J, the junction contained 9 bases not matched to a gene. The CDR3 length is 18 residues. CDR3 region: CASSSAGTGRSGANVLTF. The DNA of the CDR3 is TGTGCCAGCAGCTCGGCCGGGACAGGGCGCTCTGGGGCCAACGTCCTGACTTTC.

The gene calls are TRBV29-1 and TRBJ2-5; possibly TRBD2 for D (5 bases). The V end lost 6 bases, the J end lost 5 bases, and 10 bases lay between the germline ends. The CDR3 covers 11 residues. The germline gives CDR1 SQVTM, CDR2 ANQGSEA. CDR3 bases: TGCAGCGTCGGACTGGGGGAGACCCAGTACTTC. This translates into CSVGLGETQYF.

This clonotype was counted only a few times. This chain links TRBV29-1 with TRBJ2-3, with 11 bases that match TRBD2. CDR1 is SQVTM, CDR2 ANQGSEA, per germline. V gave up 0 bases and J gave up 6 bases; unmatched junction bases: 17. CDR3 length equals 19 residues. Here the CDR3 reads CSVEDPASGGPGGSDTQYF. The CDR3 DNA follows: TGCAGCGTTGAAGATCCGGCTAGCGGGGGGCCGGGCGGTTCTGATACGCAGTATTTT.

V is TRBV28 and J is TRBJ2-5; 8 bases are shared with TRBD2. Germline CDR1 MDHEN, CDR2 SYDVKM. This CDR3 is built from 15 residues. The J segment lost 3 bases and the V segment lost 3 bases, leaving 6 bases of the junction unmatched. CDR3 bases: TGTGCCAGCAGTTTGGGCGGGGGGCTTAAAGAGACCCAGTACTTC. Translation gives CASSLGGGLKETQYF.